The 17 T cell receptor beta chains below all came from one sample that was sequenced in a study of blood T cell repertoires in COVID-19. The assay was immunoSEQ multiplex PCR, and TCRdb's table has in-frame clones only and misses some. Of 55,000 to 90,000 clones listed, more than 75% are singletons. The sequenced material came from peripheral blood. These receptors all stem from an older woman with acute or convalescent COVID-19.

This clone occurred once. The DNA for the CDR3 is TGCGCCAGCAGCTTGGACGGCCGACTGGATACGCAGTATTTT. Translating gives CASSLDGRLDTQYF. The V and J genes are TRBV5-1 and TRBJ2-3; D remains unclear. The V end was cut by 0 bases, the J end by 6 bases, with 11 bases between. CDR1 is SGHRS and CDR2 is YFSETQ in the germline V gene. This CDR3 region has 14 residues.

This rearrangement joins TRBV28 to TRBJ1-5; possible D gene TRBD1, 6 bases. This CDR3 has 15 residues. Trimming left V 5 bases short and J 2 bases short, with 13 bases between. Germline lookup yields CDR1 MDHEN and CDR2 SYDVKM. The CDR3 reads CASSIRGAGNQPQHF. The DNA for the CDR3 is TGTGCCAGCAGTATCCGGGGGGCAGGCAATCAGCCCCAGCATTTT.

The rearrangement joins TRBV5-5 to TRBJ1-4, with 7 bases lining up with TRBD1. Trimming removed 5 bases from V and 4 bases from J; junction bases left unmatched: 5. This CDR3 spans 14 amino acids. Germline CDR1 reads SGHKS; CDR2 reads YYEKEE (reference sequence). The CDR3 DNA is TGTGCCAGCAGTTCAACAGGGGTTAATGAAAAACTGTTTTTT. It encodes CASSSTGVNEKLFF.

The CDR3 region is CASSEGRREAFF. Here the CDR3 DNA reads TGTGCCAGCAGTGAAGGGAGACGAGAAGCTTTCTTT. The V call is TRBV6-1, the J call TRBJ1-1; D remains ambiguous. The germline V gene has CDR1 MNHNS and CDR2 SASEGT. V lost 1 base to trimming and J lost 8 bases, with 8 bases between them. This CDR3 comprises 12 residues.

The chain uses TRBV5-1 and TRBJ1-3; TRBD1 matches 9 bases. The V segment lost 7 bases and the J segment 2 bases; nucleotides outside the gene matches: 13. The germline V gene encodes CDR1 SGHRS and CDR2 YFSETQ. This CDR3 has 17 amino acids. The CDR3 coding sequence is TGCGCCAGCTCCCCCTCCGGGACAGGGAGGGCTGGAAACACCATATATTTT. This codes for CASSPSGTGRAGNTIYF.

J is TRBJ1-4 and V is TRBV10-3, with D tentatively TRBD1 (6 bases). V was cut by 7 bases and J by 5 bases, with 11 bases left in between. The V gene's germline CDR1 is ENHRY and CDR2 SYGVKD. The CDR3 consists of 13 residues. CDR3 bases: TGTGCCATCACTCGGGACACAAATGAAAAACTGTTTTTT. Translating gives CAITRDTNEKLFF.

The J gene is TRBJ2-7, the V gene TRBV7-8; perhaps TRBD2 as D (5 bases). Trimming cost V 3 bases and J 3 bases, with 6 bases left between them. Germline V gene data show CDR1 as SGHVS and CDR2 as FQNEAQ. The CDR3 has 12 residues. Written as DNA, the CDR3 is TGTGCCAGCAGCTTGGGGAGCTACGAGCAGTACTTC. It yields the protein CASSLGSYEQYF. The full variable domain, its missing parts supplied by reference TRBV7-8 and TRBJ2-7, is GAGVSQSPRYKVAKRGQDVALRCDPISGHVSLFWYQQALGQGPEFLTYFQNEAQLDKSGLPSDRFFAERPEGSVSTLKIQRTQQEDSAVYLCASSLGSYEQYFGPGTRLTVT.

The CDR3 DNA follows: TGTGCCAGCAGTGAACGAGATATCACAACTAATGAAAAACTGTTTTTT. This gives the protein CASSERDITTNEKLFF. V usage is TRBV2 and J usage is TRBJ1-4, with D unclear. Germline CDR1 SNHLY, CDR2 FYNNEI. The CDR3 length is 16 residues. V gave up 2 bases and J gave up 0 bases, with 10 bases separating them.

This chain joins TRBV11-2 and TRBJ1-6; TRBD1 aligns across 7 bases. The V gene's germline CDR1 is SGHAT and CDR2 FQNNGV. CDR3 size: 15 residues. Trimming at V came to 5 bases and at J to 5 bases, leaving 6 bases not matched to a gene. CDR3 loop: CASSLRQGNNSPLHF. DNA of the CDR3: TGTGCCAGCAGCCTCCGACAGGGAAATAATTCACCCCTCCACTTT.

The V and J genes are TRBV5-5 and TRBJ2-7; unclear D gene. Trimming left V 2 bases short and J 0 bases short, with 3 bases between. CDR1 and CDR2 from the germline V gene are SGHKS and YYEKEE (reference sequence). There are 12 residues in the CDR3. As DNA, the CDR3 is TGTGCCAGCAGCTTCCACTCCTACGAGCAGTACTTC. Translation gives CASSFHSYEQYF.

This chain uses TRBV6-6 with TRBJ1-5; 8 positions match TRBD1. V lost 6 bases and J lost 2; bases outside the gene matches: 3. This CDR3 has 14 amino acids. Germline V gene lookup returns CDR1 MNHNY and CDR2 SVGAGI (reference sequence). The CDR3 here is CASSQGQGNQPQHF. DNA of the CDR3: TGTGCCAGCAGCCAGGGACAGGGCAATCAGCCCCAGCATTTT.

The gene calls are TRBV4-1 and TRBJ1-5; 9 nucleotides align to TRBD1. This CDR3 is built from 16 residues. The germline V gene has CDR1 MGHRA and CDR2 YSYEKL. With V trimmed by 0 bases and J by 7 bases, 7 bases remained unmatched. The CDR3 here is CASSQDRDRDAQPQHF. The CDR3 coding sequence is TGCGCCAGCAGCCAAGATAGGGACAGGGATGCCCAGCCCCAGCATTTT.

The chain joins TRBV6-1 to TRBJ1-2; D gene ambiguous. This CDR3 comprises 12 residues. In germline, CDR1 is MNHNS, CDR2 SASEGT. V lost 3 bases to trimming and J lost 8 bases, with 10 bases between them. The CDR3: CASSDEGYGYTF. As DNA, the CDR3 is TGTGCCAGCAGTGATGAGGGTTACGGCTACACCTTC.

V usage is TRBV3-1 (or the pseudogene TRBV3-2) and J usage is TRBJ2-1; 8 bases are a match to TRBD1. Germline V gives CDR1 LGHDT, CDR2 YNNKEL (reference sequence). This CDR3 contains 17 residues. Germline trimming cut 4 bases from V and 1 base from J; bases unmatched to any gene: 9. The CDR3 DNA reads as TGTGCCAGCAGCCCTAACGGACAGGGAGTATCCTACAATGAGCAGTTCTTC. Translating gives CASSPNGQGVSYNEQFF.

V and J are TRBV6-1 and TRBJ1-1, with D tentatively TRBD1 (6 bases). Between the trimmed V and J ends, which lost 2 bases and 0 bases, there was a span of 13 bases. The CDR3 totals 16 residues. Germline-derived CDR1 and CDR2 are MNHNS and SASEGT. Here the CDR3 reads CASSERLGGMNTEAFF. The CDR3 DNA reads as TGTGCCAGCAGTGAACGGCTAGGGGGAATGAACACTGAAGCTTTCTTT.

The chain is built from TRBV2 and TRBJ1-4; 7 bases line up with TRBD1. The CDR3 length is 18 residues. Germline V gives CDR1 SNHLY, CDR2 FYNNEI. V lost 7 bases and J lost 8; bases outside the gene matches: 22. The CDR3 DNA sequence: TGTGCCAGCATGCTAGGGAAGGGACAGTTAACGGTGGGAGAAAAACTGTTTTTT. Its protein is CASMLGKGQLTVGEKLFF. Filled out from reference TRBV2 and TRBJ1-4, the complete variable domain reads EPEVTQTPSHQVTQMGQEVILRCVPISNHLYFYWYRQILGQKVEFLVSFYNNEISEKSEIFDDQFSVERPDGSNFTLKIRSTKLEDSAMYFCASMLGKGQLTVGEKLFFGSGTQLSVL.

The chain couples TRBV5-4 to TRBJ2-7, with TRBD1 as a possible D gene (6 bases). The CDR3 length is 12 residues. Trimming removed 5 bases at V and 7 bases at J, with 13 bases between. The germline V gene encodes CDR1 SGHNT and CDR2 YYREEE (reference sequence). This CDR3 is CASSTGLGEQYF. DNA for the CDR3: TGTGCCAGCAGTACAGGGTTGGGGGAGCAGTACTTC.